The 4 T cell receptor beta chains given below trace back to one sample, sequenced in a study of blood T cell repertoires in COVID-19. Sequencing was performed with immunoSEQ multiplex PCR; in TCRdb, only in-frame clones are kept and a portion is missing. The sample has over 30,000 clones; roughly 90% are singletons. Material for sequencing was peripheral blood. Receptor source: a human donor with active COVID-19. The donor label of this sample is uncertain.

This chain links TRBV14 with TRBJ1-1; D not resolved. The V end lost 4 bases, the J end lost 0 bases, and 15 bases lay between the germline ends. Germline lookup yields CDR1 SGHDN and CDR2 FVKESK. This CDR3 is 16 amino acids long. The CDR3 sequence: CASSPGAVIVNTEAFF. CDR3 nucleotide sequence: TGTGCCAGCAGCCCGGGTGCGGTAATCGTGAACACTGAAGCTTTCTTT.

CDR3 loop: CASSYARNFSPYGYTF. CDR3 DNA: TGTGCCAGCAGTTACGCTCGGAATTTTAGCCCTTATGGCTACACCTTC. This rearrangement joins TRBV6-2 or TRBV6-3 to TRBJ1-2, with D unclear. CDR3 length: 16 residues. CDR1 MNHEY and CDR2 SVGEGT come from the germline V gene. The V end was cut by 2 bases, the J end by 5 bases, with 18 bases between.

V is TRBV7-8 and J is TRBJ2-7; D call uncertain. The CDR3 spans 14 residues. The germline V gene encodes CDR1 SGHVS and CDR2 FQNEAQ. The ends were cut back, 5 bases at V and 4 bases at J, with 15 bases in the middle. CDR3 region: CASSNAGTGYEQYF. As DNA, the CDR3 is TGTGCCAGCAGCAACGCCGGTACCGGGTACGAGCAGTACTTC.

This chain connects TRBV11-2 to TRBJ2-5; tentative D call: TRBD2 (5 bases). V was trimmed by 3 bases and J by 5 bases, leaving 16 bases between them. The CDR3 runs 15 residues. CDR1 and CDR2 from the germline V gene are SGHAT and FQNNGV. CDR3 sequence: CASSFGRRGGETQYF. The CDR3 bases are TGTGCCAGCAGCTTCGGCAGGCGAGGCGGGGAGACCCAGTACTTC.